The next 10 T cell receptor beta chains were all read from a single sample in a study of cytomegalovirus exposure and HLA in healthy donors. This table comes from immunoSEQ multiplex PCR, and its TCRdb copy is limited to in-frame clones, with some not included. The sample yields approximately 270,000 clones, 65% to 90% seen once. Sequenced input: PBMCs. Receptors originate from a young woman in good health and CMV-seronegative.

The V gene is TRBV6-5, the J gene TRBJ2-7, with 8 nucleotides matching TRBD1. Per germline, CDR1 MNHEY and CDR2 SVGAGI. V gave up 5 bases and J gave up 4 bases; unmatched junction bases: 10. The CDR3 has 15 amino acids. The CDR3 sequence: CASSKSGTGIYEQYF. CDR3 bases: TGTGCCAGCAGTAAATCCGGGACAGGCATATACGAGCAGTACTTC.

This rearrangement joins TRBV14 to TRBJ2-1; 7 bases agree with TRBD2. V gave up 5 bases and J gave up 8 bases; unmatched junction bases: 12. The CDR3 runs 15 residues. Germline values: CDR1 SGHDN, CDR2 FVKESK. This chain's CDR3 is CASSGWEVAGYEQFF. As DNA, the CDR3 is TGTGCCAGCAGCGGATGGGAGGTAGCGGGCTATGAGCAGTTCTTC.

The chain joins TRBV4-1 to TRBJ2-1; 7 bases align to TRBD2. CDR1 and CDR2 from the germline V gene are MGHRA and YSYEKL. This CDR3 is built from 16 residues. V dropped 3 bases and J dropped 4; count of bases not matched to a gene: 9. CDR3 DNA: TGCGCCAGCAGCCAGGGGGGGACGGGTAAATACAATGAGCAGTTCTTC. Amino acid sequence: CASSQGGTGKYNEQFF.

The V call is TRBV11-2, the J call TRBJ2-7, with 9 bases fitting TRBD1. Per germline, CDR1 SGHAT and CDR2 FQNNGV. The CDR3 sequence is 18 residues long. Trimming took 2 bases from V and 3 from J; bases not matched to a gene: 14. In nucleotides, the CDR3 is TGTGCCAGCAGCTTACTCGGACAGGGGAGTACTACCCTCTACGAGCAGTACTTC. It translates to CASSLLGQGSTTLYEQYF.

The J gene is TRBJ1-5, the V gene TRBV25-1; weak D call: TRBD1 (6 bases). The CDR3 is 14 amino acids. The germline gives CDR1 MGHDK, CDR2 SYGVNS. V was clipped by 5 bases and J by 5 bases, with 13 bases between them. The CDR3 region has the DNA TGTGCCAGCAGTCGGGGGGGGGCTGATCAGCCCCAGCATTTT. This sequence encodes CASSRGGADQPQHF.

This rearrangement joins TRBV5-1 to TRBJ1-2; 8 bases map to TRBD1. CDR3 size: 14 residues. Trimming at V came to 0 bases and at J to 5 bases, leaving 3 bases not matched to a gene. CDR1 is SGHRS, CDR2 YFSETQ, per germline. The CDR3 sequence: CASSLGQGMYGYTF. The CDR3 nucleotides read TGCGCCAGCAGCTTGGGACAGGGGATGTATGGCTACACCTTC.

The chain joins TRBV10-2 to TRBJ2-1, with 9 bases matching TRBD1. V was clipped by 0 bases and J by 10 bases; unmatched bases: 7. The CDR3 is 15 residues long. Germline-derived CDR1 and CDR2 are WSHSY and SAAADI. The CDR3 here is CASSESGTGPSEQFF. CDR3 sequence (DNA): TGCGCCAGCAGTGAGTCGGGGACAGGGCCGTCGGAGCAGTTCTTC.

This clone is a singleton in its sample. The V gene is TRBV5-6, the J gene TRBJ1-1; D perhaps matches TRBD1 (5 bases). Trimming removed 1 base from V and 1 base from J, with 5 bases in between. The CDR3 extends over 13 amino acids. CDR1 and CDR2 (germline): SGHDT, YYEEEE. For the CDR3, the DNA is TGTGCCAGCAGCTTGAGGGGGAACACTGAAGCTTTCTTT. It specifies CASSLRGNTEAFF.

The chain carries TRBV13 and TRBJ2-5; 7 bases fit TRBD2. Germline V gene sequence: CDR1 PRHDT, CDR2 FYEKMQ (reference sequence). The CDR3 loop spans 15 amino acids. With 7 bases clipped from V and 5 bases from J, the junction kept 13 bases outside the gene matches. The CDR3 here is CASISSGSSKETQYF. CDR3 nucleotide sequence: TGTGCCAGCATCTCTAGCGGTTCCTCGAAGGAGACCCAGTACTTC.

This clone turned up a few times. In the same sample, other DNA sequences code for this CDR3. The chain combines TRBV30 with TRBJ2-7; 7 nucleotides match TRBD1. V dropped 2 bases and J dropped 3; count of bases not matched to a gene: 1. The CDR3 spans 12 residues. Germline CDR1 and CDR2: GTSNPN and SVGIG (reference sequence). This CDR3 reads CAWSRDSYEQYF. The CDR3 DNA follows: TGTGCCTGGAGTAGGGACAGCTACGAGCAGTACTTC.